What follows are 17 T cell receptor beta chains derived from one specimen sequenced in a study of OX40 agonist ivuxolimab in advanced cancers. Sequenced by immunoSEQ multiplex PCR; TCRdb stores in-frame clones only, minus some. The sample lists approximately 81,000 clones, about 85% occurring once. The source was CD4+ or CD8+ T cells sorted from blood, collected in a trial of the OX40 agonist ivuxolimab. These receptors were collected from an adult with an advanced solid tumor such as melanoma, head and neck, liver or kidney cancer.

This chain connects TRBV7-9 to TRBJ2-5, with 9 bases identical to TRBD1. This CDR3 has 14 amino acids. Trimming at V came to 5 bases and at J to 3 bases, leaving 4 bases not matched to a gene. Germline V lookup: CDR1 SEHNR, CDR2 FQNEAQ (reference sequence). This CDR3 is CASSAGQGEETQYF. The CDR3 DNA is TGTGCCAGCAGCGCGGGACAGGGCGAAGAGACCCAGTACTTC. Full variable domain (outside the CDR3, taken from reference TRBV7-9 and TRBJ2-5): DTGVSQNPRHKITKRGQNVTFRCDPISEHNRLYWYRQTLGQGPEFLTYFQNEAQLEKSRLLSDRFSAERPKGSFSTLEIQRTEQGDSAMYLCASSAGQGEETQYFGPGTRLLVL.

The rearrangement uses TRBV5-1 and TRBJ2-3; D might be TRBD1 (5 bases). V lost 2 bases to trimming and J lost 2 bases, with 6 bases between them. From germline, CDR1 is SGHRS and CDR2 YFSETQ. The CDR3 extends over 13 amino acids. The CDR3 loop reads CASSLGATDTQYF. CDR3 sequence (DNA): TGCGCCAGCAGCTTAGGGGCCACAGATACGCAGTATTTT.

This clone was picked up one time. The chain has TRBV6-1 and TRBJ1-2; no definite D call. The germline V gene has CDR1 MNHNS and CDR2 SASEGT. V lost 1 base and J lost 4, with 10 bases in between. The CDR3 contains 14 residues. CDR3 in DNA: TGTGCCAGCAGTGAAGACGAGGGCGGCTATGGCTACACCTTC. Its translation: CASSEDEGGYGYTF.

A remark on this clone: The identical CDR3 is also encoded by other nucleotide sequences in the sample. CDR3 sequence reads: CASSLQGRGQPQHF. In DNA, the CDR3 is TGTGCCAGCAGTTTACAGGGGAGGGGTCAGCCCCAGCATTTT. This rearrangement joins TRBV2 to TRBJ1-5; 7 bases agree with TRBD1. CDR3 size: 14 residues. The V and J ends lost 5 bases and 6 bases, in that order; junction bases with no gene match: 7. Germline CDR1 reads SNHLY; CDR2 reads FYNNEI.

V usage is TRBV6-5 and J usage is TRBJ1-2; D is uncertain. Germline V gives CDR1 MNHEY, CDR2 SVGAGI. Deletions cut 7 bases from V and 4 bases from J, with 7 bases between. The CDR3 spans 11 residues. The CDR3 protein is CASTAAYGYTF. CDR3 nucleotide sequence: TGTGCCAGCACGGCAGCCTATGGCTACACCTTC.

This sequence joins TRBV7-6 and TRBJ2-7, with 11 bases identical to TRBD1. Germline CDR1 and CDR2: SGHVS and FNYEAQ. There are 14 residues in the CDR3. Trimming at V came to 4 bases and at J to 6 bases, leaving 5 bases not matched to a gene. CDR3 protein: CASSWGQGEVEQYF. CDR3 sequence (DNA): TGTGCCAGCAGCTGGGGACAGGGGGAGGTCGAGCAGTACTTC.

This rearrangement joins TRBV10-3 to TRBJ2-3; 14 bases line up with TRBD2. The CDR3 extends over 18 amino acids. V was clipped by 8 bases and J by 1 base; unmatched bases: 11. The germline CDR1 and CDR2 sequences are ENHRY and SYGVKD. This CDR3 reads CAIQLTSGRAGGTDTQYF. The CDR3 region has the DNA TGTGCCATCCAGTTGACTAGCGGGAGGGCCGGTGGCACAGATACGCAGTATTTT.

The rearrangement uses TRBV27 and TRBJ1-1, with TRBD1 identical over 8 bases. Per the germline V gene, CDR1 is MNHEY and CDR2 is SMNVEV (reference sequence). V trimming: 6 bases; J trimming: 1 base; junction bases outside the gene matches: 1. This CDR3 has 13 amino acids. CDR3 sequence reads: CASRGQENTEAFF. In DNA, the CDR3 is TGTGCCAGCAGGGGACAGGAGAACACTGAAGCTTTCTTT.

J is TRBJ1-3 and V is TRBV6-1; D is unresolved. In germline, CDR1 is MNHNS, CDR2 SASEGT. CDR3 size: 13 residues. Trimming shortened V by 4 bases and J by 0 bases, and 4 bases separated the two germline ends. Written as DNA, the CDR3 is TGTGCCAGCAGTGCCCTCTCTGGAAACACCATATATTTT. It codes for CASSALSGNTIYF.

The chain carries TRBV5-6 and TRBJ2-3; possible D gene TRBD1, 5 bases. The CDR3 length is 14 residues. Germline assignment: CDR1 SGHDT and CDR2 YYEEEE. The V end was cut by 2 bases, the J end by 7 bases, with 14 bases between. CDR3 protein: CASSFYGAKNTQYF. The DNA of the CDR3 is TGTGCCAGCAGCTTCTATGGGGCGAAAAATACGCAGTATTTT.

This sequence joins TRBV5-1 and TRBJ2-3, with TRBD2 matching over 11 bases. CDR3 length: 17 amino acids. The germline gives CDR1 SGHRS, CDR2 YFSETQ. V lost 0 bases to trimming and J lost 3 bases; unmatched junction nucleotides: 6. CDR3 nucleotide sequence: TGCGCCAGCAGCTTGGCCGGGCTAGCGGGAGGAACAGATACGCAGTATTTT. Protein sequence: CASSLAGLAGGTDTQYF.

The chain couples TRBV29-1 to TRBJ1-2; D gene unclear. The V gene's germline CDR1 is SQVTM and CDR2 ANQGSEA. V lost 7 bases and J 8 bases, leaving 17 bases between the germline ends. This CDR3 has 12 amino acids. CDR3 region: CSGGEGGIGYTF. CDR3 DNA sequence: TGCAGCGGGGGTGAGGGCGGTATCGGCTACACCTTC. The full variable domain, its missing parts supplied by reference TRBV29-1 and TRBJ1-2, is SAVISQKPSRDICQRGTSLTIQCQVDSQVTMMFWYRQQPGQSLTLIATANQGSEATYESGFVIDKFPISRPNLTFSTLTVSNMSPEDSSIYLCSGGEGGIGYTFGSGTRLTVV.

This chain links TRBV29-1 with TRBJ1-2, with 7 bases aligning to TRBD1. The CDR3 spans 15 residues. V trimming: 1 base; J trimming: 5 bases; junction bases outside the gene matches: 10. Germline assignment: CDR1 SQVTM and CDR2 ANQGSEA. The CDR3 protein is CSVEGVGGGGYGYTF. CDR3 nucleotides: TGCAGCGTTGAAGGCGTAGGAGGGGGCGGGTATGGCTACACCTTC.

V usage is TRBV5-1 and J usage is TRBJ2-7; D uncertain. CDR3 length: 13 residues. Trimming removed 5 bases from V and 0 bases from J, with 9 bases in between. Germline V gene data show CDR1 as SGHRS and CDR2 as YFSETQ. DNA of the CDR3: TGCGCCAGCAGGACCCCGAGCTCCTACGAGCAGTACTTC. Its protein product is CASRTPSSYEQYF.

V usage is TRBV5-1 and J usage is TRBJ2-1; D is perhaps TRBD1 (6 bases). Trimming left V 8 bases short and J 8 bases short, with 17 bases between. The CDR3 sequence is 13 residues long. Germline lookup yields CDR1 SGHRS and CDR2 YFSETQ. CDR3 amino acids: CASNKLQGYEQFF. The DNA for the CDR3 is TGCGCCAGTAATAAATTACAGGGCTATGAGCAGTTCTTC.

This rearrangement joins TRBV2 to TRBJ2-5; D gene ambiguous. V lost 2 bases and J lost 5, with 12 bases in between. The CDR3 consists of 14 residues. CDR1 and CDR2 (germline): SNHLY, FYNNEI. The DNA for the CDR3 is TGTGCCAGCAGTGAAAGTGAGGTTTCGGAGACCCAGTACTTC. This gives the protein CASSESEVSETQYF. The whole variable domain, remainder taken from reference TRBV2 and TRBJ2-5, is EPEVTQTPSHQVTQMGQEVILRCVPISNHLYFYWYRQILGQKVEFLVSFYNNEISEKSEIFDDQFSVERPDGSNFTLKIRSTKLEDSAMYFCASSESEVSETQYFGPGTRLLVL.

The rearrangement links TRBV7-6 to TRBJ2-5; weak D call: TRBD1 (6 bases). The CDR3 spans 13 residues. Germline assignment: CDR1 SGHVS and CDR2 FNYEAQ. V was clipped by 5 bases and J by 3 bases, with 10 bases between them. For the CDR3, the DNA is TGTGCCAGCAGCCCAGGACAGAAAGAGACCCAGTACTTC. As protein: CASSPGQKETQYF.